This entry concerns a single T cell receptor (beta chain). What it binds is not known. This same CDR3 is encoded by further DNA sequences in the sample. Some clones are missing from TCRdb's copy, which holds only in-frame ones; the method was immunoSEQ multiplex PCR. The sample holds over a million clones, around 76% seen once. This sample was included in a study of shared clonotypes between healthy human individuals. General study findings and limits: In the sorted subsets, rarefaction showed sequencing was incomplete despite large depth. Exclusively blood specimens were collected; tissue repertoires likely differ.

CDR1 is LNHNV and CDR2 is YYDKDF in the germline V gene (reference sequence). The CDR3 extends over 13 amino acids. V gave up 0 bases and J gave up 2 bases, with 4 bases separating them. The origin of this receptor is a man aged 18 to 30 in good health. The chain links TRBV15 to TRBJ1-1, with D unresolved. Sequenced material: memory CD4+ T cells sorted from blood. Subset specified: CD45RA-negative fraction. The CDR3 spells CATSRDINTEAFF. CDR3 bases: TGTGCCACCAGCAGAGATATAAACACTGAAGCTTTCTTT.